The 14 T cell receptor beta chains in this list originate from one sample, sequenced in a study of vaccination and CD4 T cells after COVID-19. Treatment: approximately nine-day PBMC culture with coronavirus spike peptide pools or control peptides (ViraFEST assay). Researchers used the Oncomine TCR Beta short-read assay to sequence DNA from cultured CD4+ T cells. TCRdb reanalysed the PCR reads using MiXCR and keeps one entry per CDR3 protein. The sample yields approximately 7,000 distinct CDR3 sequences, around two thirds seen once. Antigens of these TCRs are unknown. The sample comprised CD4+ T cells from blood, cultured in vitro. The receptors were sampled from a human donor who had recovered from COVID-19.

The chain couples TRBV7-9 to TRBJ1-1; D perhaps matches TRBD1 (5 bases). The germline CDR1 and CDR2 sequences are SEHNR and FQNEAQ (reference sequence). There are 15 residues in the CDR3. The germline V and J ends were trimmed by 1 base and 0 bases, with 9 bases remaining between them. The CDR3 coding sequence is TGTGCCAGCAGCTTAGTCGCAGGGATGAACACTGAAGCTTTCTTT. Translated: CASSLVAGMNTEAFF.

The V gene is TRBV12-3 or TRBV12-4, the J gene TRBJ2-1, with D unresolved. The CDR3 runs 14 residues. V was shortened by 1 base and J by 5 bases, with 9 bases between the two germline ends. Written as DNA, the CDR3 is TGTGCCAGCAGTTTAGAGACTCGAAACAATGAGCAGTTCTTC. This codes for CASSLETRNNEQFF.

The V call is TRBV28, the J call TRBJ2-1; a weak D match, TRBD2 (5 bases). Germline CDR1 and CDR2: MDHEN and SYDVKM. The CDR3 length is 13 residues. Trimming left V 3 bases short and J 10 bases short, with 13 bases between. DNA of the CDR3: TGTGCCAGCAGTTTGGGAGAGGCGGTAGAGCAGTTCTTC. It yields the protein CASSLGEAVEQFF.

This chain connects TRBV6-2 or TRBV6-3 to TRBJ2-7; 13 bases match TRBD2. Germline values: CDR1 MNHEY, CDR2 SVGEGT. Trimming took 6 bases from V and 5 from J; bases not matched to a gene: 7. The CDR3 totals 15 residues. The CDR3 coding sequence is TGTGCCAGCAGACAGGGACTAGCGGGGCGGAACGAGCAGTACTTC. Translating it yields CASRQGLAGRNEQYF.

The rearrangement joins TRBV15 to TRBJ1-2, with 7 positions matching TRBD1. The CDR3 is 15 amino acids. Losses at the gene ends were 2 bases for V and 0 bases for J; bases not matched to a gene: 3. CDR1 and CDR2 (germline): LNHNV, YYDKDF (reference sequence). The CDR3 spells CATSRPTGSNYGYTF. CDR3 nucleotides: TGTGCCACCAGCAGACCGACAGGGTCTAACTATGGCTACACCTTC.

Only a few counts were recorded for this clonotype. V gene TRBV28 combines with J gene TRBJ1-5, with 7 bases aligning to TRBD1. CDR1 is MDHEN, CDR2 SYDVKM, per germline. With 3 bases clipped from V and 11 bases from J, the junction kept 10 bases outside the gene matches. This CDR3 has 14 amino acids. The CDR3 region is CASSFSGQARAQHF. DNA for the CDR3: TGTGCCAGCAGTTTTTCAGGACAGGCCCGAGCCCAGCATTTT.

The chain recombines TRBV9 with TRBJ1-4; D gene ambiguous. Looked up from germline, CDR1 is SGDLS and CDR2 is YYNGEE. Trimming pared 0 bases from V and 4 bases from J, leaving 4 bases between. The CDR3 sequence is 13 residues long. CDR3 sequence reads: CASSVAGNEKLFF. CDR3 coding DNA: TGTGCCAGCAGCGTAGCGGGTAATGAAAAACTGTTTTTT.

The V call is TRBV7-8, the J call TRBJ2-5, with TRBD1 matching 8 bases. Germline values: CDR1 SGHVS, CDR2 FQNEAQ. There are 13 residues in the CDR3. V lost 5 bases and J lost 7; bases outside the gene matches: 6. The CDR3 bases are TGTGCCAGCAGCCCGGACAGGGCGGGGACCCAGTACTTC. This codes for CASSPDRAGTQYF.

As DNA, the CDR3 is TGTGCCAGCTCTCCCGGCGGGGAAAACTATGGCTACACCTTC. This gives the protein CASSPGGENYGYTF. The chain has TRBV6-1 and TRBJ1-2, with D unresolved. The germline CDR1 and CDR2 sequences are MNHNS and SASEGT. The CDR3 covers 14 residues. V lost 8 bases to trimming and J lost 2 bases, with 15 bases between them.

DNA for the CDR3: TGTGCCAGCAGCTTCCAGGGGGCCGGGGAGACCCAGTACTTC. Its protein product is CASSFQGAGETQYF. The chain links TRBV7-2 to TRBJ2-5; the match to TRBD1 covers 8 bases. Germline V lookup: CDR1 SGHTA, CDR2 FQGNSA. This CDR3 has 14 amino acids. With 3 bases clipped from V and 5 bases from J, the junction kept 5 bases outside the gene matches.

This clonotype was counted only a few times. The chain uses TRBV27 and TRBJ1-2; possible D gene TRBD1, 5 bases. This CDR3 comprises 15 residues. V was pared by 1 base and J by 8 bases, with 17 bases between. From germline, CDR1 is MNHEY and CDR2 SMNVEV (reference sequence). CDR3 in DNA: TGTGCCAGCAGTTTATTGCCGCCGGCAGGGAGGGGCTACACCTTC. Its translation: CASSLLPPAGRGYTF.

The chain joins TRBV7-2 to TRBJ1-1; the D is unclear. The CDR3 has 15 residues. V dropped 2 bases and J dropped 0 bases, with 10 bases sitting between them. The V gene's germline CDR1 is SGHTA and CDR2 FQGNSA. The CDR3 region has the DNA TGTGCCAGCAGCTTAATCGAGGGATTGAACACTGAAGCTTTCTTT. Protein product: CASSLIEGLNTEAFF.

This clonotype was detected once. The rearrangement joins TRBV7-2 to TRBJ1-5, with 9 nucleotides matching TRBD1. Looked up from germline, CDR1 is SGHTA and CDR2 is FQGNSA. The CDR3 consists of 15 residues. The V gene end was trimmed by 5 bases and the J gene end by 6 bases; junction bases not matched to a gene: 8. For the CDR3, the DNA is TGTGCCAGCAGCATTCGACAGGGGGGTGGTCAGCCCCAGCATTTT. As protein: CASSIRQGGGQPQHF.

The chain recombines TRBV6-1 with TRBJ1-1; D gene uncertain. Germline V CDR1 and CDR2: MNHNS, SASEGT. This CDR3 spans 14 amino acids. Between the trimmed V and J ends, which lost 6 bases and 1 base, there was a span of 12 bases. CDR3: CASRLNSENTEAFF. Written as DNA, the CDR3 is TGTGCCAGCAGGTTAAACTCAGAGAACACTGAAGCTTTCTTT.